This T cell receptor beta chain was captured in a study of cytotoxic CD8 clonotypes in ibrutinib-treated CLL. Study conclusions and caveats: Progressing patients had sampling times that differed from those of sustained-remission patients. Clonality went higher at ibrutinib response and then dropped back toward baseline at progression.

The TCR beta libraries used approximately 2 micrograms of genomic DNA that came from cryopreserved PBMCs. Depths of 1 in 200,000 to 1 in 1 million T cells were the sequencing target. The table came from immunoSEQ multiplex PCR; TCRdb's copy has only in-frame clones and leaves some out. Of some 50,000 clones in the sample, roughly 50% were seen once. This clone was counted between two and nine times. The antigen remains unidentified. The V end lost 6 bases, the J end lost 4 bases, and 6 bases lay between the germline ends. The CDR3 loop spans 11 amino acids. Germline CDR1 is MNHNS and CDR2 is SASEGT. The clonotype originates from a human donor with chronic lymphocytic leukemia. The sequences come from PBMCs, collected after 24 months of ibrutinib treatment. This rearrangement joins TRBV6-1 to TRBJ1-2, with D tentatively TRBD1 (6 bases). The CDR3 sequence: CASRTGYGYTF. CDR3 in DNA: TGTGCCAGCAGGACAGGCTATGGCTACACCTTC.